The entry that follows covers one T cell receptor beta chain sequence. This record comes from a study of blood T cells in healthy people across ages. The V and J ends lost 0 bases and 4 bases, in that order; junction bases with no gene match: 8. This CDR3 is 16 amino acids long. Germline-derived CDR1 and CDR2 are GTSNPN and SVGIG (reference sequence). It was with a sample-barcoded 5' primer and a J-beta primer mix that a second PCR of roughly 7 to 12 cycles was run. A single record per CDR3 protein comes from TCRdb applying MiXCR to the 5' RACE reads. Of about 570,000 distinct CDR3 sequences listed, about 25% are singletons. This sample was also put to use in a study of T cells of mothers and their children.

This sequence originates from a boy younger than 10 in good health. The rearrangement uses TRBV30 and TRBJ2-3; TRBD2 aligns across 9 bases. Sequenced sample: blood. This CDR3 is CAWSVDSGGGADTQYF. DNA of the CDR3: TGTGCCTGGAGTGTAGATAGCGGGGGAGGGGCAGATACGCAGTATTTT. The full variable domain, with the rest looked up from reference TRBV30 and TRBJ2-3, is SQTIHQWPATLVQPVGSPLSLECTVEGTSNPNLYWYRQAAGRGLQLLFYSVGIGQISSEVPQNLSASRPQDRQFILSSKKLLLSDSGFYLCAWSVDSGGGADTQYFGPGTRLTVL.